These 32 T cell receptor beta chains were all obtained from the same sample, sequenced in a study of shared clonotypes between healthy human individuals. Assay used: immunoSEQ multiplex PCR; TCRdb lists only in-frame clones, some missing. The table lists roughly 720,000 clones, roughly 88% of them singletons. The sample comprised memory CD8+ T cells from PBMCs. Subset indicated: CD45RO+ cells pooled with CCR7-negative TemRA cells. These receptors came from a young man in good health. Some clones in this sample may be carry-over from other donors' samples.

This chain joins TRBV9 and TRBJ2-4; tentative D call: TRBD1 (6 bases). The V and J ends lost 4 bases and 0 bases respectively, with 11 bases between them. Germline CDR1 reads SGDLS; CDR2 reads YYNGEE. The CDR3 length is 15 residues. The CDR3 protein is CASSPSDRAKNIQYF. The CDR3 region has the DNA TGTGCCAGCAGCCCATCGGACAGAGCCAAAAACATTCAGTACTTC.

This clone was counted ten times or more. The chain uses TRBV7-9 and TRBJ2-7, with D tentatively TRBD2 (6 bases). Trimming cost V 1 base and J 5 bases, with 12 bases left between them. This CDR3 region has 14 residues. Germline assignment: CDR1 SEHNR and CDR2 FQNEAQ (reference sequence). The CDR3 is CASSLGGGRNEQYF. CDR3 bases: TGTGCCAGCAGCTTAGGGGGAGGACGGAACGAGCAGTACTTC.

This chain links TRBV28 with TRBJ2-1, with 7 bases identical to TRBD2. Germline V gives CDR1 MDHEN, CDR2 SYDVKM. This CDR3 is built from 15 residues. The trim removed 6 bases at V and 7 bases at J, leaving 12 bases unmatched. CDR3 amino acids: CASSRRGSSRNEQFF. The CDR3 nucleotides read TGTGCCAGCAGCCGCCGCGGGAGTAGTCGGAATGAGCAGTTCTTC. Combining the CDR3 with reference TRBV28 and TRBJ2-1 gives the whole variable domain DVKVTQSSRYLVKRTGEKVFLECVQDMDHENMFWYRQDPGLGLRLIYFSYDVKMKEKGDIPEGYSVSREKKERFSLILESASTNQTSMYLCASSRRGSSRNEQFFGPGTRLTVL.

V usage is TRBV4-1 and J usage is TRBJ2-7; D is perhaps TRBD2 (6 bases). Germline V CDR1 and CDR2: MGHRA, YSYEKL. The CDR3 is 17 residues long. With 0 bases removed from V and 1 base from J, the gap between germline ends came to 16 bases. The CDR3 spells CASSQEEPGLISYEQYF. CDR3 nucleotide sequence: TGCGCCAGCAGCCAAGAGGAACCGGGACTGATTTCCTACGAGCAGTACTTC.

J is TRBJ2-7 and V is TRBV10-3, with TRBD1 matching 9 bases. CDR1 is ENHRY and CDR2 is SYGVKD in the germline V gene. The junction had 16 bases not matched to a gene; V was cut back by 2 bases and J by 5 bases. This CDR3 contains 18 residues. Here the CDR3 reads CAISEDRGIFTGIHEQYF. The CDR3 region has the DNA TGTGCCATCAGTGAGGACAGGGGGATATTTACGGGAATCCACGAGCAGTACTTC.

The J gene is TRBJ2-3, the V gene TRBV28; 9 positions agree with TRBD2. Losses at the gene ends were 3 bases for V and 0 bases for J; bases not matched to a gene: 7. This CDR3 is 17 amino acids long. The germline gives CDR1 MDHEN, CDR2 SYDVKM. CDR3 in amino acids: CASSFLLAGASTDTQYF. As DNA, the CDR3 is TGTGCCAGCAGTTTTCTGTTAGCGGGGGCTAGCACAGATACGCAGTATTTT.

The chain recombines TRBV27 with TRBJ2-7; a weak D match, TRBD2 (6 bases). This CDR3 contains 18 residues. Germline values: CDR1 MNHEY, CDR2 SMNVEV (reference sequence). The ends were cut back, 7 bases at V and 2 bases at J, with 27 bases in the middle. The CDR3 reads CASTGWDPSGRRPYEQYF. The CDR3, as DNA: TGTGCCAGCACGGGGTGGGACCCGTCAGGGAGGAGACCCTACGAGCAGTACTTC.

Details on this clone: The sample carries other DNA sequences with the same CDR3. This chain links TRBV28 with TRBJ2-7; D not certain. V was pared by 3 bases and J by 3 bases, with 3 bases between. Germline V lookup: CDR1 MDHEN, CDR2 SYDVKM. The CDR3 covers 11 residues. The CDR3 reads CASSFLYEQYF. The CDR3 nucleotides are TGTGCCAGCAGTTTTCTCTACGAGCAGTACTTC.

The chain combines TRBV19 with TRBJ1-5; tentatively, D is TRBD1 (6 bases). V lost 3 bases, J lost 9 bases, and 15 bases lay in between. The CDR3 contains 14 residues. Germline CDR1 reads LNHDA; CDR2 reads SQIVND (reference sequence). Here the CDR3 DNA reads TGTGCCAGTAGTATTTACTCCAGGGGATGGCCCCAGCATTTT. As protein: CASSIYSRGWPQHF.

The rearrangement links TRBV11-2 to TRBJ2-7; possibly TRBD1 for D (5 bases). V was shortened by 1 base and J by 5 bases, with 9 bases between the two germline ends. This CDR3 comprises 13 residues. Germline CDR1 and CDR2: SGHAT and FQNNGV. Here the CDR3 reads CASSLARQHEQYF. Here the CDR3 DNA reads TGTGCCAGCAGCTTAGCTCGACAGCACGAGCAGTACTTC.

This sequence joins TRBV5-6 and TRBJ2-1, with D unresolved. Germline V lookup: CDR1 SGHDT, CDR2 YYEEEE. The CDR3 totals 14 residues. V gave up 5 bases and J gave up 4 bases, with 13 bases separating them. The chain's CDR3 is CASRTSPMYNEQFF. The CDR3 region has the DNA TGTGCCAGCAGGACCTCCCCAATGTACAATGAGCAGTTCTTC.

The chain combines TRBV27 with TRBJ2-1, with D tentatively TRBD1 (6 bases). V shed 6 bases and J shed 2 bases, with 11 bases lying between them. This CDR3 has 14 amino acids. In germline, CDR1 is MNHEY, CDR2 SMNVEV (reference sequence). The CDR3 sequence is CASRLNRAYNEQFF. The CDR3 coding sequence is TGTGCCAGCAGACTCAACAGGGCCTACAATGAGCAGTTCTTC.

Points on this clone: The conserved closing phenylalanine or tryptophan is absent in this CDR3, likely reflecting a read error. The chain joins TRBV28 to TRBJ1-1; no definite D call. V was shortened by 3 bases and J by 4 bases, with 6 bases between the two germline ends. The CDR3 is 12 amino acids. The V gene's germline CDR1 is MDHEN and CDR2 SYDVKM. For the CDR3, the DNA is TGTGCCAGCAGTTTCGCGACCACTGAAGCTTTCCTT. Translating it yields CASSFATTEAFL.

This chain connects TRBV18 to TRBJ1-1; D perhaps matches TRBD1 (6 bases). CDR3 length: 14 residues. Germline CDR1 reads KGHSH; CDR2 reads LQKENI. V was cut by 6 bases and J by 3 bases, with 14 bases left in between. The CDR3 sequence: CASSRTRGDTEAFF. CDR3 DNA sequence: TGTGCCAGCTCCCGGACGAGGGGGGACACTGAAGCTTTCTTT.

The chain couples TRBV29-1 to TRBJ1-2; no firm D call. Trimming pared 3 bases from V and 2 bases from J, leaving 7 bases between. The CDR3 sequence is 12 residues long. CDR1 and CDR2 (germline): SQVTM, ANQGSEA. The CDR3, as DNA: TGCAGCGTTGAGAACAGAAACTATGGCTACACCTTC. This translates into CSVENRNYGYTF.

This clone appeared once. This rearrangement joins TRBV4-1 to TRBJ2-5; D is possibly TRBD2 (5 bases). Germline V lookup: CDR1 MGHRA, CDR2 YSYEKL. Trimming took off 6 bases at V and 7 bases at J, with 21 bases between the two ends. The CDR3 runs 15 residues. CDR3 coding DNA: TGCGCCAGCAGGGCTAGCAGGCGAACGCATGGGACCCAGTACTTC. Its protein is CASRASRRTHGTQYF.

V is TRBV5-6 and J is TRBJ2-3, with D perhaps matching TRBD2 (6 bases). The V end lost 2 bases, the J end lost 7 bases, and 17 bases lay between the germline ends. From germline, CDR1 is SGHDT and CDR2 YYEEEE. The CDR3 runs to 15 residues. The CDR3 here is CASSFRDLRGNTQYF. CDR3 nucleotide sequence: TGTGCCAGCAGCTTCCGGGACCTACGGGGGAATACGCAGTATTTT.

This clone was recorded once. This chain links TRBV6-6 with TRBJ2-3; the match to TRBD2 covers 9 bases. Germline lookup yields CDR1 MNHNY and CDR2 SVGAGI (reference sequence). V trimming: 4 bases; J trimming: 7 bases; junction bases outside the gene matches: 12. There are 16 residues in the CDR3. The CDR3 reads CASSFPTREGLHTQYF. The CDR3 DNA reads TGTGCCAGCAGTTTCCCTACGCGGGAGGGCCTCCATACGCAGTATTTT.

The rearrangement links TRBV13 to TRBJ2-1; no definite D call. The germline V and J ends were trimmed by 4 bases and 4 bases, with 5 bases remaining between them. The V gene's germline CDR1 is PRHDT and CDR2 FYEKMQ (reference sequence). The CDR3 contains 12 residues. The CDR3 region has the DNA TGTGCCAGCAGCTCCTTTTACAATGAGCAGTTCTTC. Translated, it gives CASSSFYNEQFF.

This clone was seen more than once but under ten times. This chain joins TRBV6-8 and TRBJ1-5; the D is unclear. Germline CDR1 is MNHGY and CDR2 is SAAAGT. This CDR3 is built from 16 residues. Trimming left V 7 bases short and J 0 bases short, with 16 bases between. The CDR3, as DNA: TGTGCCAGCATTCCAGAAAACGGAGCTAGCAATCAGCCCCAGCATTTT. Translating it yields CASIPENGASNQPQHF.

This chain uses TRBV7-7 with TRBJ2-1; TRBD2 is a possible D gene (5 bases). This CDR3 contains 15 residues. CDR1 and CDR2 (germline): SSHAT, FNYEAQ (reference sequence). Trimming pared 0 bases from V and 3 bases from J, leaving 9 bases between. CDR3 residues: CASSLAHGNYNEQFF. The CDR3 nucleotides are TGTGCCAGCAGCTTAGCGCACGGGAACTACAATGAGCAGTTCTTC.

The gene calls are TRBV27 and TRBJ2-7; unclear D gene. The V gene's germline CDR1 is MNHEY and CDR2 SMNVEV (reference sequence). Trimming shortened V by 3 bases and J by 5 bases, and 17 bases separated the two germline ends. CDR3 length equals 15 residues. The chain's CDR3 is CASSLVAALRHEQYF. CDR3 sequence (DNA): TGTGCCAGCAGTTTGGTGGCCGCCCTTCGCCACGAGCAGTACTTC.

The chain links TRBV28 to TRBJ1-5; maybe TRBD1 (5 bases). Trimming cost V 1 base and J 6 bases, with 13 bases left between them. The germline V gene has CDR1 MDHEN and CDR2 SYDVKM. This CDR3 comprises 15 residues. CDR3 region: CASSLYRGGSQPQHF. In DNA, the CDR3 is TGTGCCAGCAGTTTATATCGCGGGGGTTCTCAGCCCCAGCATTTT. Supplemented by reference TRBV28 and TRBJ1-5, the full variable domain reads DVKVTQSSRYLVKRTGEKVFLECVQDMDHENMFWYRQDPGLGLRLIYFSYDVKMKEKGDIPEGYSVSREKKERFSLILESASTNQTSMYLCASSLYRGGSQPQHFGDGTRLSIL.

This clone came up a few times. The chain has TRBV6-1 and TRBJ2-2; no reliable D call. CDR1 is MNHNS, CDR2 SASEGT, per germline. Trimming removed 6 bases from V and 5 bases from J, with 10 bases in between. The CDR3 runs to 13 residues. CDR3 sequence (DNA): TGTGCCAGCAGCCCCCTAGAAACCGGGGAGCTGTTTTTT. Amino acid sequence: CASSPLETGELFF.

The rearrangement joins TRBV7-9 to TRBJ1-1; D is ambiguous. The CDR3 sequence is 12 residues long. V was shortened by 0 bases and J by 9 bases, with 8 bases between the two germline ends. Germline assignment: CDR1 SEHNR and CDR2 FQNEAQ (reference sequence). CDR3 sequence (DNA): TGTGCCAGCAGCTTAGCCCTAGGTCAAGCTTTCTTT. Residues: CASSLALGQAFF.

Only one count was recorded for this clone. This chain connects TRBV5-1 to TRBJ2-5; D is undetermined. The CDR3 has 13 residues. V lost 6 bases to trimming and J lost 5 bases, with 14 bases between them. CDR1 is SGHRS and CDR2 is YFSETQ in the germline V gene. The CDR3: CASKLGYGETQYF. CDR3 DNA: TGCGCCAGCAAATTGGGGTATGGTGAGACCCAGTACTTC.

The J gene is TRBJ2-3, the V gene TRBV6-6; D gene unclear. Trimming removed 8 bases from V and 0 bases from J, with 6 bases in between. Germline V lookup: CDR1 MNHNY, CDR2 SVGAGI (reference sequence). This CDR3 has 12 residues. The CDR3 DNA sequence: TGTGCCAGCGCAACTAGCACAGATACGCAGTATTTT. Its translation is CASATSTDTQYF.

This clone was seen once. The chain recombines TRBV27 with TRBJ1-1; weak D call: TRBD1 (5 bases). This CDR3 spans 14 amino acids. The V end lost 3 bases, the J end lost 6 bases, and 14 bases lay between the germline ends. CDR1 is MNHEY, CDR2 SMNVEV, per germline (reference sequence). The CDR3 bases are TGTGCCAGCAGTTTTCGGGGCGGTGGGTCTGAAGCTTTCTTT. The encoded protein is CASSFRGGGSEAFF.

V gene TRBV4-2 combines with J gene TRBJ2-5; 9 bases agree with TRBD2. Germline-derived CDR1 and CDR2 are LGHNA and YNFKEQ. Trimming removed 4 bases from V and 4 bases from J; junction bases left unmatched: 10. The CDR3 is 16 residues long. CDR3: CASSRDSGSGGETQYF. In DNA form, the CDR3 reads TGTGCCAGCAGCCGAGATAGCGGGAGCGGAGGAGAGACCCAGTACTTC.

The J gene is TRBJ1-1, the V gene TRBV28; D gene unclear. With 5 bases removed from V and 2 bases from J, the gap between germline ends came to 9 bases. The CDR3 loop spans 13 amino acids. CDR1 MDHEN and CDR2 SYDVKM come from the germline V gene. The CDR3 sequence: CASSRQANTEAFF. CDR3 in DNA: TGTGCCAGCAGTCGGCAGGCCAACACTGAAGCTTTCTTT.

J is TRBJ2-7 and V is TRBV27; 11 bases are shared with TRBD2. V gave up 4 bases and J gave up 6 bases; unmatched junction bases: 11. The CDR3 contains 16 residues. The germline V gene encodes CDR1 MNHEY and CDR2 SMNVEV (reference sequence). DNA for the CDR3: TGTGCCAGCAGTTCTTTAGCGGGAGGGCCGTTGAGCGAGCAGTACTTC. Translation: CASSSLAGGPLSEQYF.

Worth noting for this clone: A junction boundary mismatches the germline segment, possibly from a read error. This chain links TRBV7-9 with TRBJ1-3, with D possibly TRBD1 on 5 matching bases. Per germline, CDR1 SEHNR and CDR2 FQNEAQ (reference sequence). The CDR3 is made up of 15 amino acids. The CDR3 coding sequence is TGTGCCAGCACCCGAGGGGCGCACTCTGGAAACACCATGTATTTT. It yields the protein CASTRGAHSGNTMYF.